The rows below give T cell receptor beta chains drawn from one sample of a study of blood T cell repertoires in COVID-19. Profiled with immunoSEQ multiplex PCR; TCRdb holds only in-frame clones, not every one. The top ten hold roughly 3% of the sample, which has approximately 180,000 clones, over 75% seen once. Sequencing was performed on peripheral blood. These receptors came from a man aged 60 to 69 with acute or convalescent COVID-19. CDR3s include the opening cysteine and the closing phenylalanine or tryptophan. Fields, in order: J gene, clone size, D gene, CDR3 length, V gene, CDR3 DNA, CDR3 protein. A D gene is named only where the DNA matches it firmly. Only part of the rows carry a size: once, few, many, or a class if the clone is expanded.

j_gene: TRBJ2-4; abundance: once; d_gene: TRBD2; len: 13; v_gene: TRBV28; CDR3nt: TGTGCCAGCAGTGGGTCAACTAGCGGCATTCAGTACTTC; CDR3aa: CASSGSTSGIQYF
j_gene: TRBJ2-5; abundance: NA; d_gene: NA; len: 13; v_gene: TRBV18; CDR3nt: TGTGCCAGCTCACCGCAGGGGTTAGAGACCCAGTACTTC; CDR3aa: CASSPQGLETQYF
j_gene: TRBJ2-3; abundance: NA; d_gene: TRBD2; len: 16; v_gene: TRBV4-3; CDR3nt: TGCGCCAGCAGCCAAAGGGCTAGCGGGAGTTCGGATACGCAGTATTTT; CDR3aa: CASSQRASGSSDTQYF
j_gene: TRBJ2-2; abundance: NA; d_gene: NA; len: 15; v_gene: TRBV7-2; CDR3nt: TGTGCCAGCAGCTTCGGACAGACGAACACCGGGGAGCTGTTTTTT; CDR3aa: CASSFGQTNTGELFF
j_gene: TRBJ2-1; abundance: NA; d_gene: TRBD1; len: 14; v_gene: TRBV6-4; CDR3nt: TGTGCCAGCAGTGAGGGGACAGGGGATGATGAGCAGTTCTTC; CDR3aa: CASSEGTGDDEQFF
j_gene: TRBJ1-1; abundance: few; d_gene: NA; len: 13; v_gene: TRBV6-5; CDR3nt: TGTGCCAGCGGGGGGGATGGGAACACTGAAGCTTTCTTT; CDR3aa: CASGGDGNTEAFF
j_gene: TRBJ1-6; abundance: NA; d_gene: TRBD1; len: 15; v_gene: TRBV6-1; CDR3nt: TGTGCCAGCAGTGAGACGACAGGGTCTTTTTCACCCCTCCACTTT; CDR3aa: CASSETTGSFSPLHF
j_gene: TRBJ1-6; abundance: NA; d_gene: NA; len: 18; v_gene: TRBV4-3; CDR3nt: TGCGCCAGCAGCCAAGAAATTTGGTGGCAGGGCAATTCGCCACCCCTCCACTTT; CDR3aa: CASSQEIWWQGNSPPLHF
j_gene: TRBJ1-3; abundance: few; d_gene: TRBD1; len: 15; v_gene: TRBV4-2; CDR3nt: TGTGCCAGCAGCGAGGGGACAGGGGGCTCGGACACCATATATTTT; CDR3aa: CASSEGTGGSDTIYF
j_gene: TRBJ1-1; abundance: few; d_gene: NA; len: 15; v_gene: TRBV6-1; CDR3nt: TGTGCCAGCAGTGAAGACGGGGGGCGGAACACTGAAGCTTTCTTT; CDR3aa: CASSEDGGRNTEAFF
j_gene: TRBJ2-5; abundance: NA; d_gene: NA; len: 13; v_gene: TRBV19; CDR3nt: TGTGCCAGTAATCCACGGGGAGGCGAGACCCAGTACTTC; CDR3aa: CASNPRGGETQYF
j_gene: TRBJ2-5; abundance: NA; d_gene: NA; len: 14; v_gene: TRBV21-1; CDR3nt: TGTGCCAGCAGCAAACGCTCTCCTAAAGAGACCCAGTACTTC; CDR3aa: CASSKRSPKETQYF
j_gene: TRBJ2-1; abundance: NA; d_gene: TRBD2; len: 16; v_gene: TRBV6-5; CDR3nt: TGTGCCAGCAGTTACTATCAGACTAGCGGCTACAATGAGCAGTTCTTC; CDR3aa: CASSYYQTSGYNEQFF
j_gene: TRBJ2-1; abundance: NA; d_gene: TRBD2; len: 15; v_gene: TRBV7-3; CDR3nt: TGTGCCAGCAGCTTAATCGGCCTAGCGGGAGAGGAGCAGTTCTTC; CDR3aa: CASSLIGLAGEEQFF
j_gene: TRBJ2-7; abundance: NA; d_gene: NA; len: 13; v_gene: TRBV25-1; CDR3nt: TGTGCCAGCAGTTTCTCCGGGGTCTACGAGCAGTACTTC; CDR3aa: CASSFSGVYEQYF
j_gene: TRBJ1-2; abundance: NA; d_gene: TRBD1; len: 15; v_gene: TRBV4-1; CDR3nt: TGCGCCAGCAGCACATGGACAGGGAATAATCGTGGCTACACCTTC; CDR3aa: CASSTWTGNNRGYTF
j_gene: TRBJ1-1; abundance: NA; d_gene: NA; len: 15; v_gene: TRBV7-3; CDR3nt: TGTGCCAGCAGCTTATCCCCAGGGGCGAACACTGAAGCTTTCTTT; CDR3aa: CASSLSPGANTEAFF
j_gene: TRBJ1-3; abundance: NA; d_gene: TRBD1; len: 16; v_gene: TRBV28; CDR3nt: TGTGCCAGCAGTTCCGGGGACAGGAGGTCTGGAAACACCATATATTTT; CDR3aa: CASSSGDRRSGNTIYF
j_gene: TRBJ2-2; abundance: NA; d_gene: TRBD1; len: 15; v_gene: TRBV11-1; CDR3nt: TGTGCCAGCAGCGGACGCAGGGGGCTTGCCGGGGAGCTGTTTTTT; CDR3aa: CASSGRRGLAGELFF
j_gene: TRBJ1-2; abundance: NA; d_gene: TRBD1; len: 17; v_gene: TRBV28; CDR3nt: TGTGCCAGCAGTTTATGGGGGACAGGGGGCCCCAACTATGGCTACACCTTC; CDR3aa: CASSLWGTGGPNYGYTF
j_gene: TRBJ2-5; abundance: NA; d_gene: TRBD1; len: 14; v_gene: TRBV18; CDR3nt: TGTGCCAGCTCACCGGTAGGACAGGCCCCAACCCAGTACTTC; CDR3aa: CASSPVGQAPTQYF
j_gene: TRBJ2-2; abundance: NA; d_gene: NA; len: 14; v_gene: TRBV18; CDR3nt: TGTGCCAGCTCACAATCAGAGAACACCGGGGAGCTGTTTTTT; CDR3aa: CASSQSENTGELFF
j_gene: TRBJ1-1; abundance: NA; d_gene: NA; len: 14; v_gene: TRBV7-3; CDR3nt: TGTGCCAGCAGCTTAGGGGGACTAAACACTGAAGCTTTCTTT; CDR3aa: CASSLGGLNTEAFF
j_gene: TRBJ2-5; abundance: NA; d_gene: TRBD1; len: 16; v_gene: TRBV7-9; CDR3nt: TGTGCCAGCAGCTTAGCGTTGGACAGGAATAAAGAGACCCAGTACTTC; CDR3aa: CASSLALDRNKETQYF
j_gene: TRBJ1-3; abundance: NA; d_gene: TRBD1; len: 15; v_gene: TRBV5-1; CDR3nt: TGCGCCAGCAGCTTCTCAGGGGGAGTTGGAAACACCATATATTTT; CDR3aa: CASSFSGGVGNTIYF
j_gene: TRBJ2-7; abundance: NA; d_gene: TRBD1; len: 14; v_gene: TRBV27; CDR3nt: TGTGCCAGCAGTTACGGGACAGCTTCCTACGAGCAGTACTTC; CDR3aa: CASSYGTASYEQYF
j_gene: TRBJ1-3; abundance: NA; d_gene: NA; len: 13; v_gene: TRBV4-1; CDR3nt: TGCGCCAGCAGCCAAGATGCCCGAGACACCATATATTTT; CDR3aa: CASSQDARDTIYF
j_gene: TRBJ2-1; abundance: few; d_gene: TRBD2; len: 12; v_gene: TRBV7-2; CDR3nt: TGTGCCAGCCGCACTAGCGGCCCCCCGGAGTTCTTC; CDR3aa: CASRTSGPPEFF
j_gene: TRBJ2-7; abundance: NA; d_gene: TRBD2; len: 15; v_gene: TRBV6-2/TRBV6-3; CDR3nt: TGTGCCAGCAGTTCGGGACTAGCGGGAGCCGGCGAGCAGTACTTC; CDR3aa: CASSSGLAGAGEQYF
j_gene: TRBJ1-2; abundance: NA; d_gene: NA; len: 13; v_gene: TRBV28; CDR3nt: TGTGCCAGCAAGTCAGGGACTGACGATGGCTACACCTTC; CDR3aa: CASKSGTDDGYTF